This T cell receptor (beta chain) came from a study of T cells in Graves' hyperthyroidism and ophthalmopathy. General study results and limits: Clonotypes that were expanded in thyroid above 0.001 mostly appeared in blood too. Ophthalmopathy prediction by the model preceded onset by a median roughly 6 months.

This clonotype was seen ten or more times. What it binds is not known. Patients were aged 18 to 65, had disease duration under 2 months, and had newly diagnosed hyperthyroidism. A patient was excluded if there was uncontrolled infection, other autoimmune disease, pregnancy or lactation. TCR beta CDR3 regions were amplified from RNA transcripts. Using the HTBI primer set, a first-round RT-PCR was run on the TCR CDR3. TCRdb fed the multiplex PCR reads into MiXCR, producing one record per CDR3 protein. The data hold hundreds of thousands of distinct CDR3 sequences, with 11% to 15% observed a single time. This CDR3 comprises 14 residues. Trimming pared 4 bases from V and 5 bases from J, leaving 11 bases between. The germline CDR1 and CDR2 sequences are LNHDA and SQIVND (reference sequence).

This sequence joins TRBV19 and TRBJ2-2; a possible D gene is TRBD2 (6 bases). The specimen sequenced was blood. This receptor was identified in a woman aged 18-29 years with Graves' hyperthyroidism. The CDR3 DNA follows: TGTGCCAGTAGTAACGGGAGACAGACCGGGGAGCTGTTTTTT. It specifies CASSNGRQTGELFF.